One sample yielded the 14 T cell receptor beta chains listed below, sequenced in a study of response to subunit inactivated influenza vaccine. TCRdb re-analysed the RT-PCR reads in MiXCR, keeping a single row per CDR3 protein. The table lists around 580,000 distinct CDR3 sequences, about 10% of them singletons. Sample: PBMCs from blood, taken on the day of vaccination. These receptors came from a man aged 50 to 59 who received an inactivated influenza vaccine.

There are a few counts of this clonotype. The chain recombines TRBV3-1 with TRBJ2-5; possible D gene TRBD2, 5 bases. Germline V gene data show CDR1 as LGHDT and CDR2 as YNNKEL (reference sequence). The CDR3 runs 16 residues. V was cut by 0 bases and J by 7 bases, with 18 bases left in between. CDR3 residues: CASSQDGMGQEGTQYF. The DNA for the CDR3 is TGTGCCAGCAGCCAAGATGGGATGGGCCAAGAGGGGACCCAGTACTTC.

V gene TRBV12-3 or TRBV12-4 combines with J gene TRBJ1-5, with D unclear. The CDR3 extends over 12 amino acids. Between the trimmed V and J ends, which lost 6 bases and 7 bases, there was a span of 10 bases. The CDR3 DNA reads TGTGCCAGCAGCCCTCCCTCCCAGCCCCAGCATTTT. Its protein product is CASSPPSQPQHF.

This clonotype was recorded at least ten times. V gene TRBV5-6 combines with J gene TRBJ2-5; D might be TRBD1 or TRBD2, each matching 6 bases. Between the trimmed V and J ends, which lost 3 bases and 2 bases, there was a span of 11 bases. The V gene's germline CDR1 is SGHDT and CDR2 YYEEEE. This CDR3 region has 14 residues. The chain's CDR3 is CASSWGDTQETQYF. The DNA of the CDR3 is TGTGCCAGCAGCTGGGGGGACACACAAGAGACCCAGTACTTC.

A few counts support this clonotype. The chain joins TRBV24-1 to TRBJ2-1, with D unclear. Trimming took off 5 bases at V and 2 bases at J, with 9 bases between the two ends. The CDR3 contains 14 residues. Germline lookup yields CDR1 KGHDR and CDR2 SFDVKD. The CDR3 here is CATSGHGPYNEQFF. CDR3 DNA sequence: TGTGCCACCAGTGGCCACGGGCCCTACAATGAGCAGTTCTTC.

The chain joins TRBV28 to TRBJ2-5, with a possible D match to TRBD2 (7 bases). The CDR3 contains 15 residues. Germline assignment: CDR1 MDHEN and CDR2 SYDVKM. The V end lost 5 bases, the J end lost 5 bases, and 18 bases lay between the germline ends. CDR3 coding DNA: TGTGCCAGCAGTCTGCTAGGACAGCGGGATGAGACCCAGTACTTC. It codes for CASSLLGQRDETQYF.

V gene TRBV5-4 combines with J gene TRBJ2-1, with D possibly TRBD2 on 5 matching bases. The CDR3 covers 16 residues. From germline, CDR1 is SGHNT and CDR2 YYREEE (reference sequence). The V gene lost 4 bases and the J gene lost 5 bases, with 19 bases spanning the gap. Here the CDR3 DNA reads TGTGCCAGCAGCGAGCCCACTAGGTATACCGACAATGAGCAGTTCTTC. It yields the protein CASSEPTRYTDNEQFF.

As DNA, the CDR3 is TGTGCCAGCAGCTTCCCAGGCTTTAGCTCTGGAAACACCATATATTTT. Its protein is CASSFPGFSSGNTIYF. The chain joins TRBV7-2 to TRBJ1-3, with D hard to call. CDR3 length equals 16 residues. The germline gives CDR1 SGHTA, CDR2 FQGNSA. Trimming removed 3 bases at V and 0 bases at J, with 12 bases between.

This clonotype has a count of ten or more. The chain recombines TRBV2 with TRBJ2-5; 10 nucleotides match TRBD2. After removal of 3 bases from V and 4 bases from J, the junction contained 8 bases not matched to a gene. Germline V gene data show CDR1 as SNHLY and CDR2 as FYNNEI. The CDR3 contains 16 residues. CDR3 nucleotide sequence: TGTGCCAGCAGTGAGCAGAGCGGGGGGGCCTTAGAGACCCAGTACTTC. This codes for CASSEQSGGALETQYF.

This clonotype has just a few counts. V usage is TRBV6-2 or TRBV6-3 and J usage is TRBJ2-7; a weak D match, TRBD2 (6 bases). The V gene lost 6 bases and the J gene lost 3 bases, with 21 bases spanning the gap. The CDR3 covers 16 residues. CDR1 and CDR2 from the germline V gene are MNHEY and SVGEGT. CDR3 nucleotide sequence: TGTGCCAGCAGCCCCCGACTAGGGCGGGGTATCTACGAGCAGTACTTC. It encodes CASSPRLGRGIYEQYF.

This clonotype was observed at least ten times. This rearrangement joins TRBV29-1 to TRBJ2-7; D ambiguous. This CDR3 spans 11 amino acids. V lost 0 bases, J lost 4 bases, and 4 bases lay in between. From germline, CDR1 is SQVTM and CDR2 ANQGSEA. The CDR3 bases are TGCAGCGTTGAAGATTTTTACGAGCAGTACTTC. Protein sequence: CSVEDFYEQYF.

The J gene is TRBJ2-3, the V gene TRBV10-3, with 13 nucleotides matching TRBD2. This CDR3 region has 15 residues. J lost 2 bases, V lost 6 bases, and 2 bases had no gene match. CDR1 is ENHRY, CDR2 SYGVKD, per germline. CDR3 nucleotide sequence: TGTGCCATCAGCGGGACTAGCGGGGCCACAGATACGCAGTATTTT. This gives the protein CAISGTSGATDTQYF.

A few counts support this clonotype. The rearrangement uses TRBV5-1 and TRBJ2-3; D uncertain. V shed 4 bases and J shed 2 bases, with 14 bases lying between them. Germline CDR1 reads SGHRS; CDR2 reads YFSETQ. The CDR3 consists of 15 residues. The CDR3 region is CASSHLAEPTDTQYF. CDR3 in DNA: TGCGCCAGCAGCCACTTAGCAGAACCCACAGATACGCAGTATTTT. Full variable domain (outside the CDR3, taken from reference TRBV5-1 and TRBJ2-3): KAGVTQTPRYLIKTRGQQVTLSCSPISGHRSVSWYQQTPGQGLQFLFEYFSETQRNKGNFPGRFSGRQFSNSRSEMNVSTLELGDSALYLCASSHLAEPTDTQYFGPGTRLTVL.

At least ten counts were recorded for this clonotype. The chain has TRBV14 and TRBJ2-3; a possible D gene is TRBD1 (6 bases). The length of the CDR3 is 17 residues. Per the germline V gene, CDR1 is SGHDN and CDR2 is FVKESK. The V end lost 1 base, the J end lost 0 bases, and 14 bases lay between the germline ends. DNA for the CDR3: TGTGCCAGCAGCCAAGCCGGGACATGGTCTAGCACAGATACGCAGTATTTT. It translates to CASSQAGTWSSTDTQYF.

Remarks on this clonotype: This may stem from a read error, because a much larger clone lies one nucleotide away. The chain employs TRBV7-2 and TRBJ2-1; 7 bases fit TRBD1. The junction had 10 bases not matched to a gene; V was cut back by 7 bases and J by 4 bases. CDR1 is SGHTA, CDR2 FQGNSA, per germline. The CDR3 extends over 15 amino acids. The CDR3 nucleotides are TGTGCCAGCATCGTTGGGGGACAGAATTACAATGAGCAGTTCTTC. Translating gives CASIVGGQNYNEQFF. Using reference TRBV7-2 and TRBJ2-1 for the parts outside the CDR3, the full variable domain is GAGVSQSPSNKVTEKGKDVELRCDPISGHTALYWYRQSLGQGLEFLIYFQGNSAPDKSGLPSDRFSAERTGGSVSTLTIQRTQQEDSAVYLCASIVGGQNYNEQFFGPGTRLTVL.